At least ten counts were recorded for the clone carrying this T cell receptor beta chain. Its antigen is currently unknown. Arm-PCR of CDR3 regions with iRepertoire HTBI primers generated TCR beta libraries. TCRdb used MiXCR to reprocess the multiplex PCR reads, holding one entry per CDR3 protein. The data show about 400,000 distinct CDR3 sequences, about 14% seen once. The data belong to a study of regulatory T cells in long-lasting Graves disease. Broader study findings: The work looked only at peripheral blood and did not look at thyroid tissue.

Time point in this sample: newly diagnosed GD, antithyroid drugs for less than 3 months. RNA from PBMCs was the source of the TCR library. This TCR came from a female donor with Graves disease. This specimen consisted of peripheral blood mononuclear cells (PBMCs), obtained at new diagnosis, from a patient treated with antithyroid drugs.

The CDR3 DNA is TGTGCCAGCAGCGGGGACAGGGCCAAGAACACTGAAGCTTTCTTT. Its protein is CASSGDRAKNTEAFF. The rearrangement joins TRBV7-9 to TRBJ1-1; TRBD1 matches 9 bases. The CDR3 totals 15 residues. V gave up 5 bases and J gave up 1 base; unmatched junction bases: 5. The germline CDR1 and CDR2 sequences are SEHNR and FQNEAQ (reference sequence).